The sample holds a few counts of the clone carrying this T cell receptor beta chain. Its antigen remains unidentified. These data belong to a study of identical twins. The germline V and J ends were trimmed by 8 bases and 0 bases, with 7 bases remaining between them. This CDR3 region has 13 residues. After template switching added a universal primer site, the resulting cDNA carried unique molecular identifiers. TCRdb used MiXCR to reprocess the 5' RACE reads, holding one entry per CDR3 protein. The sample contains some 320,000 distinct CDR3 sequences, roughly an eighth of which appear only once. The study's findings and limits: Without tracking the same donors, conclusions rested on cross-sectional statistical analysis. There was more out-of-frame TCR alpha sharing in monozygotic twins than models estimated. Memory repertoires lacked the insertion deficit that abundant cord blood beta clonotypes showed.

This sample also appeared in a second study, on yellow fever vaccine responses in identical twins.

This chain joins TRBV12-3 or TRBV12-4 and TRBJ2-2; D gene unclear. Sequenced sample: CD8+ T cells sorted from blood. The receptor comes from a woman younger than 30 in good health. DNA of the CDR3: TGTGCCAGCTATTTACCGAACACCGGGGAGCTGTTTTTT. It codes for CASYLPNTGELFF.